One T cell receptor beta chain is described in this entry. This CDR3 is built from 11 residues. Germline V CDR1 and CDR2: PRHDT, FYEKMQ (reference sequence). Deletions cut 8 bases from V and 12 bases from J, with 14 bases between. This sample was taken from a study of cytomegalovirus exposure and HLA in healthy donors. PCR employed 60 Vbeta and 13 Jbeta primers. This table comes from immunoSEQ multiplex PCR, and its TCRdb copy is limited to in-frame clones, with some not included. The sample shows roughly 180,000 clones, approximately 80% of them seen only once. The clonotype was recovered from a woman in her thirties in good health and CMV-seropositive. The chain couples TRBV13 to TRBJ2-1; D may be TRBD2 (6 bases). The sample was PBMCs. CDR3: CASPRPRGQFF. The CDR3 DNA follows: TGTGCCAGCCCCCGGCCGCGGGGGCAGTTCTTC. The full variable domain, its missing parts supplied by reference TRBV13 and TRBJ2-1, is AAGVIQSPRHLIKEKRETATLKCYPIPRHDTVYWYQQGPGQDPQFLISFYEKMQSDKGSIPDRFSAQQFSDYHSELNMSSLELGDSALYFCASPRPRGQFFGPGTRLTVL.